A selection of T cell receptor beta chains follows, all from one sample in a study of post-analysis software for immune sequencing data. TCRdb used MiXCR to reprocess the PCR reads, holding one entry per CDR3 protein. This table holds 600,000 to 750,000 distinct CDR3 sequences, roughly three fifths found once. Sequencing was carried out using blood. These receptor sequences come from a girl aged 2-15 years with multiple sclerosis. CDR3s include the opening cysteine and the closing phenylalanine or tryptophan. D genes are given only for firm matches. Size tells how often a clone was seen (once, few, many) or the class of an expanded clone, and some rows leave it out.

d_call: TRBD1; v_call: TRBV20-1; j_call: TRBJ1-2; clone_size: NA; cdr3_nt: TGCAGTGCAAGTGGGGGACAGGGGACTCATGGCTACACCTTC; cdr3_aa: CSASGGQGTHGYTF
d_call: NA; v_call: TRBV5-1; j_call: TRBJ1-3; clone_size: NA; cdr3_nt: TGCGCCAGCAGCTTACAAGGATTATCTGGAAACACCATATATTTT; cdr3_aa: CASSLQGLSGNTIYF
d_call: TRBD2; v_call: TRBV20-1; j_call: TRBJ2-3; clone_size: NA; cdr3_nt: TGCAGTGCCTTTAGCGGGGGGGAAGATACGCAGTATTTT; cdr3_aa: CSAFSGGEDTQYF
d_call: TRBD2; v_call: TRBV20-1; j_call: TRBJ2-1; clone_size: NA; cdr3_nt: TGCAGTGCTACTTGGACGGGAGGAGTCAATGAGCAGTTCTTC; cdr3_aa: CSATWTGGVNEQFF
d_call: NA; v_call: TRBV5-1; j_call: TRBJ2-3; clone_size: NA; cdr3_nt: TGCGCCAGCGGGGCCCAGCTCGGGACAGATACGCAGTATTTT; cdr3_aa: CASGAQLGTDTQYF
d_call: TRBD1; v_call: TRBV7-9; j_call: TRBJ2-3; clone_size: NA; cdr3_nt: TGTGCCAGCAGCTTAGAGGGACAGGGCTTCAGCACAGATACGCAGTATTTT; cdr3_aa: CASSLEGQGFSTDTQYF
d_call: NA; v_call: TRBV7-6; j_call: TRBJ1-1; clone_size: NA; cdr3_nt: TGTGCCACCCTAAGGGACCGCTTGAACACTGAAGCTTTCTTT; cdr3_aa: CATLRDRLNTEAFF
d_call: TRBD1; v_call: TRBV19; j_call: TRBJ2-3; clone_size: NA; cdr3_nt: TGTGCCAGTAGTAATTCGGGACAGAGCACAGATACGCAGTATTTT; cdr3_aa: CASSNSGQSTDTQYF
d_call: TRBD1; v_call: TRBV5-1; j_call: TRBJ2-7; clone_size: NA; cdr3_nt: TGCGCCAGCAGCTATATAACAGGGGGCTCCGAGCAGTACTTC; cdr3_aa: CASSYITGGSEQYF
d_call: NA; v_call: TRBV10-3; j_call: TRBJ2-5; clone_size: NA; cdr3_nt: TGTGCCATCAGGGGGGAGTTAGCCCCGGAGACCCAGTACTTC; cdr3_aa: CAIRGELAPETQYF
d_call: TRBD2; v_call: TRBV20-1; j_call: TRBJ2-1; clone_size: NA; cdr3_nt: TGCAGTGCCCCGGGTAGCGGGGGTCTTTCCTACAATGAGCAGTTCTTC; cdr3_aa: CSAPGSGGLSYNEQFF
d_call: TRBD1; v_call: TRBV29-1; j_call: TRBJ2-3; clone_size: few; cdr3_nt: TGCAGCGTCGGCGGGACAGGGCCCACAGATACGCAGTATTTT; cdr3_aa: CSVGGTGPTDTQYF
d_call: NA; v_call: TRBV7-9; j_call: TRBJ2-6; clone_size: few; cdr3_nt: TGTGCCAGCAGCTTTGGGAGAGTCTCTGGGGCCAACGTCCTGACTTTC; cdr3_aa: CASSFGRVSGANVLTF
d_call: TRBD1; v_call: TRBV7-2; j_call: TRBJ2-3; clone_size: few; cdr3_nt: TGTGCCAGCAGCCTCGACAGGGGGGCGAGCACAGATACGCAGTATTTT; cdr3_aa: CASSLDRGASTDTQYF
d_call: TRBD2; v_call: TRBV3-1; j_call: TRBJ2-1; clone_size: NA; cdr3_nt: TGTGCCAGCAGCCAACTGGGACTAGCGGGAGTCAATGAGCAGTTCTTC; cdr3_aa: CASSQLGLAGVNEQFF
d_call: NA; v_call: TRBV6-1; j_call: TRBJ2-1; clone_size: NA; cdr3_nt: TGTGCCAGCAGTGAAATTGTCGACAGAAGTATCTACAATGAGCAGTTCTTC; cdr3_aa: CASSEIVDRSIYNEQFF
d_call: TRBD2; v_call: TRBV5-8; j_call: TRBJ2-1; clone_size: NA; cdr3_nt: TGTGCCAGCAGCTTGAGGGGTGCTACGGCTAGCGGGGTCAATGAGCAGTTCTTC; cdr3_aa: CASSLRGATASGVNEQFF
d_call: NA; v_call: TRBV5-1; j_call: TRBJ2-3; clone_size: NA; cdr3_nt: TGCGCCAGCAGCGGGGCGGCCCTGTTCACAGATACGCAGTATTTT; cdr3_aa: CASSGAALFTDTQYF
d_call: TRBD2; v_call: TRBV29-1; j_call: TRBJ2-7; clone_size: NA; cdr3_nt: TGCAGCGTCTGGGGGGGTGACAGTTACGAGCAGTACTTC; cdr3_aa: CSVWGGDSYEQYF
d_call: NA; v_call: TRBV4-2; j_call: TRBJ1-1; clone_size: NA; cdr3_nt: TGTGCCAGCAGCCAATACCTGTCACGCACTGAAGCTTTCTTT; cdr3_aa: CASSQYLSRTEAFF
d_call: NA; v_call: TRBV12-3/TRBV12-4; j_call: TRBJ1-4; clone_size: NA; cdr3_nt: TGTGCCAGCAGTTTAACGGGGAATGGTGAAAAACTGTTTTTT; cdr3_aa: CASSLTGNGEKLFF
d_call: NA; v_call: TRBV7-9; j_call: TRBJ2-6; clone_size: few; cdr3_nt: TGTGCCAGCAGCTTAAGTACGTCTGGGGCCAACGTCCTGACTTTC; cdr3_aa: CASSLSTSGANVLTF
d_call: NA; v_call: TRBV7-9; j_call: TRBJ2-1; clone_size: NA; cdr3_nt: TGTGCCAGCAGCTCATTGAGTAACAATGAGCAGTTCTTC; cdr3_aa: CASSSLSNNEQFF
d_call: NA; v_call: TRBV12-3/TRBV12-4; j_call: TRBJ2-5; clone_size: few; cdr3_nt: TGTGCCAGCAGTTTAGAATCTACCGGGCTTCAAGAGACCCAGTACTTC; cdr3_aa: CASSLESTGLQETQYF
d_call: TRBD1; v_call: TRBV4-2; j_call: TRBJ1-1; clone_size: NA; cdr3_nt: TGTGCCAGCAGCCAAGATCCTCTTCAGGGGGGCTTTGCGAATGAAGCTTTCTTT; cdr3_aa: CASSQDPLQGGFANEAFF
d_call: NA; v_call: TRBV7-6; j_call: TRBJ2-5; clone_size: NA; cdr3_nt: TGTGCCAGCAGCTTCCGCAGGGGACGGGAAGAGACCCAGTACTTC; cdr3_aa: CASSFRRGREETQYF
d_call: NA; v_call: TRBV6-5; j_call: TRBJ2-3; clone_size: NA; cdr3_nt: TGTGCCAGCAGCGCTACTTACGCAGATACGCAGTATTTT; cdr3_aa: CASSATYADTQYF
d_call: NA; v_call: TRBV12-3/TRBV12-4; j_call: TRBJ2-1; clone_size: NA; cdr3_nt: TGTGCCAGCAGTTTAGCTCCCGCTCTGAGCTCCTACAATGAGCAGTTCTTC; cdr3_aa: CASSLAPALSSYNEQFF
d_call: NA; v_call: TRBV5-1; j_call: TRBJ2-7; clone_size: few; cdr3_nt: TGCGCCAGCAGCGGCGACAGAATCTACGAGCAGTACTTC; cdr3_aa: CASSGDRIYEQYF
d_call: NA; v_call: TRBV5-5; j_call: TRBJ2-7; clone_size: NA; cdr3_nt: TGTGCCAGCAGCTTGGGGGCCTACTACACCTACGAGCAGTACTTC; cdr3_aa: CASSLGAYYTYEQYF
d_call: TRBD2; v_call: TRBV12-3/TRBV12-4; j_call: TRBJ2-5; clone_size: NA; cdr3_nt: TGTGCCAGCAGACGGGGACTAGTTGGGACCCAGTACTTC; cdr3_aa: CASRRGLVGTQYF
d_call: TRBD2; v_call: TRBV29-1; j_call: TRBJ2-1; clone_size: NA; cdr3_nt: TGCAGCGTTGAAGATCCTGGACTAGCGGACAATGAGCAGTTCTTC; cdr3_aa: CSVEDPGLADNEQFF
d_call: TRBD2; v_call: TRBV6-2/TRBV6-3; j_call: TRBJ2-3; clone_size: NA; cdr3_nt: TGTGCCAGCAGTCAGCGGGGGAGTTCGCAGTATTTT; cdr3_aa: CASSQRGSSQYF
d_call: NA; v_call: TRBV5-8; j_call: TRBJ2-5; clone_size: NA; cdr3_nt: TGTGCCAGCAGCGGGGGTGCCCGGGAGATCCAAGAGACCCAGTACTTC; cdr3_aa: CASSGGAREIQETQYF
d_call: NA; v_call: TRBV12-3/TRBV12-4; j_call: TRBJ2-1; clone_size: NA; cdr3_nt: TGTGCCAGCAGTACGGGACATAGCTCCTACAATGAGCAGTTCTTC; cdr3_aa: CASSTGHSSYNEQFF
d_call: TRBD2; v_call: TRBV29-1; j_call: TRBJ2-7; clone_size: once; cdr3_nt: TGCAGCGTGGGAGTAGCGGGGGTCGGCGAGCAGTACTTC; cdr3_aa: CSVGVAGVGEQYF
d_call: NA; v_call: TRBV4-3; j_call: TRBJ2-5; clone_size: NA; cdr3_nt: TGCGCCAGCAGCCAAGTGAGGGGTAGCCTAGAGACCCAGTACTTC; cdr3_aa: CASSQVRGSLETQYF
d_call: TRBD2; v_call: TRBV12-3/TRBV12-4; j_call: TRBJ2-1; clone_size: few; cdr3_nt: TGTGCCAGCAGTTTATATCTTGAGGCGGGGGGCCTCTACAATGAGCAGTTCTTC; cdr3_aa: CASSLYLEAGGLYNEQFF
d_call: TRBD2; v_call: TRBV12-3/TRBV12-4; j_call: TRBJ2-7; clone_size: NA; cdr3_nt: TGTGCCAGCAGTTCCCCTAGCGGGAGTTACGAGCAGTACTTC; cdr3_aa: CASSSPSGSYEQYF
d_call: TRBD1; v_call: TRBV28; j_call: TRBJ2-1; clone_size: NA; cdr3_nt: TGTGCCAGCAGTCCCACTCCCGGGACAGGGGGACACTACAATGAGCAGTTCTTC; cdr3_aa: CASSPTPGTGGHYNEQFF
d_call: TRBD1; v_call: TRBV11-1; j_call: TRBJ2-7; clone_size: few; cdr3_nt: TGTGCCAGCAGCCGAGAGACAGGGGCGGGGATTTACGAGCAGTACTTC; cdr3_aa: CASSRETGAGIYEQYF
d_call: TRBD1; v_call: TRBV5-5; j_call: TRBJ2-3; clone_size: NA; cdr3_nt: TGTGCCAGCAGCAGGCGGCCGGGACAGATCACAGATACGCAGTATTTT; cdr3_aa: CASSRRPGQITDTQYF
d_call: TRBD1; v_call: TRBV12-3/TRBV12-4; j_call: TRBJ1-2; clone_size: NA; cdr3_nt: TGTGCCAGCACGTCGGGACAGGGAACATATGGCTACACCTTC; cdr3_aa: CASTSGQGTYGYTF
d_call: NA; v_call: TRBV20-1; j_call: TRBJ2-3; clone_size: few; cdr3_nt: TGCAGTGCTAGAGATGGTTCGGCCGCAGATACGCAGTATTTT; cdr3_aa: CSARDGSAADTQYF
d_call: TRBD2; v_call: TRBV20-1; j_call: TRBJ2-3; clone_size: few; cdr3_nt: TGCAGTGCTCGGACTAGCGGGAGGGCGGATACGCAGTATTTT; cdr3_aa: CSARTSGRADTQYF
d_call: NA; v_call: TRBV6-1; j_call: TRBJ1-5; clone_size: few; cdr3_nt: TGTGCCAGCATTCTGGACGGGAATCAGCCCCAGCATTTT; cdr3_aa: CASILDGNQPQHF
d_call: TRBD1; v_call: TRBV6-1; j_call: TRBJ1-2; clone_size: NA; cdr3_nt: TGTGCCAGCAGAGATCTCTCAGGGGGCGCTTATGGCTACACCTTC; cdr3_aa: CASRDLSGGAYGYTF
d_call: NA; v_call: TRBV5-6; j_call: TRBJ2-7; clone_size: NA; cdr3_nt: TGTGCCAGCAGCGTCGGCCCAGGGGCCAACGAGCAGTACTTC; cdr3_aa: CASSVGPGANEQYF
d_call: NA; v_call: TRBV6-6; j_call: TRBJ1-2; clone_size: few; cdr3_nt: TGTGCCAGCAGTTACTCCGGCGGGCTTTCCTATGGCTACACCTTC; cdr3_aa: CASSYSGGLSYGYTF